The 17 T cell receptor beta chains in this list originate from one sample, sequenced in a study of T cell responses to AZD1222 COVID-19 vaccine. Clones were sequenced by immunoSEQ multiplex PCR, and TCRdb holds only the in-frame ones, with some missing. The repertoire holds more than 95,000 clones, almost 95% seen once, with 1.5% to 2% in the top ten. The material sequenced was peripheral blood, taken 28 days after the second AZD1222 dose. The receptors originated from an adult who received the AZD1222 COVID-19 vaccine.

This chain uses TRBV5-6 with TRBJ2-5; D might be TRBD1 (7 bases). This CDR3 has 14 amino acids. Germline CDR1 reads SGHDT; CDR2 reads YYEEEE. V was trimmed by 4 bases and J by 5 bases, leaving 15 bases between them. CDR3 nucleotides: TGTGCCAGCAGCGGGGACAGCGGGCGGGAGACCCAGTACTTC. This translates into CASSGDSGRETQYF.

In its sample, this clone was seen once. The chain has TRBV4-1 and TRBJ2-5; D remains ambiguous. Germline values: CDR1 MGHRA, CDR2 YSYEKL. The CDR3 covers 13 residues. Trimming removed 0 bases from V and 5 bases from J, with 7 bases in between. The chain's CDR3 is CASSQDSRETQYF. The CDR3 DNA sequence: TGCGCCAGCAGCCAAGATTCGAGGGAGACCCAGTACTTC.

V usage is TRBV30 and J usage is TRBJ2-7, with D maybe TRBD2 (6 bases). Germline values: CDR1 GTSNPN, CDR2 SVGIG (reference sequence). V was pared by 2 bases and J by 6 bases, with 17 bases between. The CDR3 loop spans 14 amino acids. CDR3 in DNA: TGTGCCTGGAGTATCGGGACTTCCATGCCCGAGCAGTACTTC. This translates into CAWSIGTSMPEQYF.

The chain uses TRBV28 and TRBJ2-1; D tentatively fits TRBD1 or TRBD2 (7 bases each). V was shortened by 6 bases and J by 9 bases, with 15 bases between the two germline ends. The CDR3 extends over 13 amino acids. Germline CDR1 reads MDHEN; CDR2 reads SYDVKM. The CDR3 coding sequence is TGTGCCAGCAGGTCAGGGGGGGACGGTGAGCAGTTCTTC. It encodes CASRSGGDGEQFF.

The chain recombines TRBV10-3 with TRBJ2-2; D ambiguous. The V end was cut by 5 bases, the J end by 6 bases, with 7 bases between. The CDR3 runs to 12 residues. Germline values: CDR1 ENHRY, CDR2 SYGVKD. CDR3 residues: CAISRQSGELFF. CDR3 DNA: TGTGCCATCAGTAGACAATCCGGGGAGCTGTTTTTT.

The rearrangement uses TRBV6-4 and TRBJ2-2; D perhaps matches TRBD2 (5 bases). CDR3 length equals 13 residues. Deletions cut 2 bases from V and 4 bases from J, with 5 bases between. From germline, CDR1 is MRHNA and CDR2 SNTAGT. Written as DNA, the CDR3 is TGTGCCAGCAGTGACACTAGCACCGGGGAGCTGTTTTTT. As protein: CASSDTSTGELFF.

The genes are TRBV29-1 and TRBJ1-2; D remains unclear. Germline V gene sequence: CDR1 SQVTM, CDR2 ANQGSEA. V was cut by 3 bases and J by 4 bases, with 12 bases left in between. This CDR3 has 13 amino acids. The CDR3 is CSVESASLYGYTF. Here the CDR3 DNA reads TGCAGCGTTGAGTCTGCCAGCCTCTATGGCTACACCTTC. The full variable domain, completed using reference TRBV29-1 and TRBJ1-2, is SAVISQKPSRDICQRGTSLTIQCQVDSQVTMMFWYRQQPGQSLTLIATANQGSEATYESGFVIDKFPISRPNLTFSTLTVSNMSPEDSSIYLCSVESASLYGYTFGSGTRLTVV.

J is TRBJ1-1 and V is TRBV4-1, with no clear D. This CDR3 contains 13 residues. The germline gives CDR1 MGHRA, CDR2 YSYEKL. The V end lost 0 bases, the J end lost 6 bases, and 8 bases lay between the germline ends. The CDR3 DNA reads TGCGCCAGCAGCCAAGATGGGAGTCCTGAAGCTTTCTTT. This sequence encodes CASSQDGSPEAFF.

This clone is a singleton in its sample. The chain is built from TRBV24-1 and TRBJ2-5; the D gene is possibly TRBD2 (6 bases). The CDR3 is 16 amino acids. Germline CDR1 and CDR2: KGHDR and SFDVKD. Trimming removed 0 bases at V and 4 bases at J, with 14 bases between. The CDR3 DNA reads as TGTGCCACCAGTGATTTGAGAGGGAGCGGGCCAGAGACCCAGTACTTC. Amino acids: CATSDLRGSGPETQYF.

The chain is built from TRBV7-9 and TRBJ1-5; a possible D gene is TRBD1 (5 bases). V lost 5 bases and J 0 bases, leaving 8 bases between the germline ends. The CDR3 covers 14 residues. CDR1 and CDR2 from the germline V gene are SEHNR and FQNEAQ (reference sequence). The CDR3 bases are TGTGCCAGCAGCCATGACAGTAGCAATCAGCCCCAGCATTTT. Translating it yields CASSHDSSNQPQHF.

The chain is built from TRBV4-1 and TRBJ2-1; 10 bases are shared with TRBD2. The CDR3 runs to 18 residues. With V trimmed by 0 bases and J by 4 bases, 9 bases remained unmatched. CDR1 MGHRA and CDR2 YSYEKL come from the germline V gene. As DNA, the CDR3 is TGCGCCAGCAGCCAAGAGGGAACTAGCGGGAACCTATACAATGAGCAGTTCTTC. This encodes CASSQEGTSGNLYNEQFF.

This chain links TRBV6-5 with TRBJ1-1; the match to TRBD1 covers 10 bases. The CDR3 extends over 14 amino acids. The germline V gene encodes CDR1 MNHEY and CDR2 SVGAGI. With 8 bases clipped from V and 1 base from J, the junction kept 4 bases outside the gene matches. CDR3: CASSGDRGNTEAFF. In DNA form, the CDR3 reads TGTGCCAGCTCGGGGGACAGGGGGAACACTGAAGCTTTCTTT.

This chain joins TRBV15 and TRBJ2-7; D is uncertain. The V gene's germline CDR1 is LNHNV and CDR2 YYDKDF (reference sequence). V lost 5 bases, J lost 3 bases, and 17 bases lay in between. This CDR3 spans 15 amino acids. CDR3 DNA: TGTGCCACCAGCCCCCGGTTGGGCAGTGTCTACGAGCAGTACTTC. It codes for CATSPRLGSVYEQYF.

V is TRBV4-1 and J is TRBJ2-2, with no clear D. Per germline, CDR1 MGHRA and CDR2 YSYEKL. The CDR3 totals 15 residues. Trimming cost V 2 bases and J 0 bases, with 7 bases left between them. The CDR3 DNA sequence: TGCGCCAGCAGCCAATACCCCTCGAACACCGGGGAGCTGTTTTTT. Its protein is CASSQYPSNTGELFF.

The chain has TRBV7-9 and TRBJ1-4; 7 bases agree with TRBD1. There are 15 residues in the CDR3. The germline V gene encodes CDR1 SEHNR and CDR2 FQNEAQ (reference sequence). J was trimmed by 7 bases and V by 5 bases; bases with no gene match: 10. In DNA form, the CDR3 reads TGTGCCAGCAGCATGTACAGGGGTAAAGGTGAAAAACTGTTTTTT. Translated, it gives CASSMYRGKGEKLFF. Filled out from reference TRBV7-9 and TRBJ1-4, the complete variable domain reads DTGVSQNPRHKITKRGQNVTFRCDPISEHNRLYWYRQTLGQGPEFLTYFQNEAQLEKSRLLSDRFSAERPKGSFSTLEIQRTEQGDSAMYLCASSMYRGKGEKLFFGSGTQLSVL.

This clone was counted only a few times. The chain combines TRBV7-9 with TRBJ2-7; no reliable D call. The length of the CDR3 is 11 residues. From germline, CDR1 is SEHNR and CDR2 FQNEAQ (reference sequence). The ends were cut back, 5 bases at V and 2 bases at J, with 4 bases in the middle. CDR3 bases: TGTGCCAGCAGCCCGACCTACGAGCAGTACTTC. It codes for CASSPTYEQYF.

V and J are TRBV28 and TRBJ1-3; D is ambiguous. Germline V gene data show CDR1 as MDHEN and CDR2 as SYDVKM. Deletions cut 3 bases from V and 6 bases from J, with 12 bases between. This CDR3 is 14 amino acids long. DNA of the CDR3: TGTGCCAGCAGTTTCGAGGATTTGGCAAACACCATATATTTT. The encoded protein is CASSFEDLANTIYF.